The 18 T cell receptor beta chains below all came from one sample that was sequenced in a study of blood T cells in healthy people across ages. With a J-beta primer mix and a sample-barcoded 5' primer, a second PCR ran about 7 to 12 cycles. TCRdb ran MiXCR on the 5' RACE reads and lists one entry per CDR3 protein. The table records over a million distinct CDR3 sequences, approximately 25% of them present only once. The same sample was also used in a study of T cells of mothers and their children.

The sample was blood. The receptors shown here come from a girl aged 2-15 years in good health.

The chain couples TRBV9 to TRBJ2-5; possible D gene TRBD1, 6 bases. The CDR3 is 15 amino acids. Germline V gene sequence: CDR1 SGDLS, CDR2 YYNGEE. Trimming shortened V by 1 base and J by 5 bases, and 15 bases separated the two germline ends. CDR3 in DNA: TGTGCCAGCAGCGTAAGGACAGCCCAGTCGGAGACCCAGTACTTC. As protein: CASSVRTAQSETQYF.

This clonotype was seen more than once but under ten times. The rearrangement uses TRBV29-1 and TRBJ2-5; D call uncertain. The CDR3 is made up of 15 amino acids. CDR1 and CDR2 from the germline V gene are SQVTM and ANQGSEA. The germline V and J ends were trimmed by 0 bases and 5 bases, with 16 bases remaining between them. The CDR3: CSVEDNWGSGETQYF. The CDR3 DNA follows: TGCAGCGTTGAAGATAATTGGGGATCAGGCGAGACCCAGTACTTC.

This clonotype has more than one count but fewer than ten. The chain links TRBV15 to TRBJ1-6; 7 positions match TRBD1. Trimming removed 4 bases from V and 1 base from J; junction bases left unmatched: 10. This CDR3 is built from 18 residues. Germline V CDR1 and CDR2: LNHNV, YYDKDF (reference sequence). CDR3: CATSNRQGGWSYNSPLHF. CDR3 in DNA: TGTGCCACCAGCAACCGACAGGGAGGGTGGTCCTATAATTCACCCCTCCACTTT.

The chain joins TRBV3-1 to TRBJ2-3; the match to TRBD1 covers 7 bases. The CDR3 consists of 15 residues. The V and J ends lost 4 bases and 5 bases, in that order; junction bases with no gene match: 9. Germline lookup yields CDR1 LGHDT and CDR2 YNNKEL (reference sequence). The CDR3 DNA sequence: TGTGCCAGCAGCCCCCGGGACAGAAGAATAGATACGCAGTATTTT. Protein sequence: CASSPRDRRIDTQYF.

Concerning this clonotype: No conserved phenylalanine or tryptophan is present at the end of the CDR3, so a read error is the likely explanation. This rearrangement joins TRBV9 to TRBJ2-1; 11 nucleotides match TRBD2. Germline CDR1 and CDR2: SGDLS and YYNGEE. V lost 0 bases to trimming and J lost 8 bases; unmatched junction nucleotides: 4. The CDR3 spans 15 residues. CDR3 nucleotide sequence: TGTGCCAGCAGCGTAGGAGTAGCGGGAGGGCATGAGCAGTTCCTC. This encodes CASSVGVAGGHEQFL.

The chain uses TRBV7-8 and TRBJ2-5, with TRBD2 identical over 10 bases. The closer fit of TRBJ2-1 to the DNA end suggests the J call may be wrong. This CDR3 spans 13 amino acids. Looked up from germline, CDR1 is SGHVS and CDR2 is FQNEAQ. This chain's CDR3 is CASEGLATDEQFF. The CDR3 DNA sequence: TGTGCCAGTGAGGGACTAGCGACTGATGAGCAGTTCTTC.

As to this clonotype: The junction and the germline gene differ at one end; a read error may be behind it. The V gene is TRBV14, the J gene TRBJ2-4, with TRBD1 matching 8 bases. Looked up from germline, CDR1 is SGHDN and CDR2 is FVKESK. The CDR3 totals 12 residues. The CDR3 sequence: CASSPGTGPVWF. DNA of the CDR3: TGTGCCAGCAGTCCCGGGACAGGCCCGGTTTGGTTC.

This clonotype was counted once. J is TRBJ2-2 and V is TRBV5-6; D gene ambiguous. The germline V gene has CDR1 SGHDT and CDR2 YYEEEE. CDR3 length equals 15 residues. Trimming left V 3 bases short and J 2 bases short, with 11 bases between. The CDR3: CASSYYPDNTGELFF. The CDR3 nucleotides are TGTGCCAGCAGCTATTACCCAGACAACACCGGGGAGCTGTTTTTT.

The chain employs TRBV10-3 and TRBJ2-5, with a weak D call TRBD2 (6 bases). The V gene's germline CDR1 is ENHRY and CDR2 SYGVKD. Between the trimmed V and J ends, which lost 4 bases and 2 bases, there was a span of 8 bases. The CDR3 spans 13 residues. The CDR3 sequence is CAISGLGQETQYF. The CDR3 DNA is TGTGCCATCAGTGGACTAGGACAAGAGACCCAGTACTTC.

This clonotype has just a few counts. The rearrangement links TRBV5-1 to TRBJ2-7; 7 bases map to TRBD1. The V and J ends lost 2 bases and 2 bases, in that order; junction bases with no gene match: 7. CDR3 length equals 15 residues. Germline V gene sequence: CDR1 SGHRS, CDR2 YFSETQ. CDR3 nucleotides: TGCGCCAGCAGCTTTCGGACAGGTGACCCCTACGAGCAGTACTTC. This translates into CASSFRTGDPYEQYF. The full variable domain, completed using reference TRBV5-1 and TRBJ2-7, is KAGVTQTPRYLIKTRGQQVTLSCSPISGHRSVSWYQQTPGQGLQFLFEYFSETQRNKGNFPGRFSGRQFSNSRSEMNVSTLELGDSALYLCASSFRTGDPYEQYFGPGTRLTVT.

The chain has TRBV29-1 and TRBJ2-1; tentatively, D is TRBD2 (6 bases). The CDR3 has 16 amino acids. V was pared by 5 bases and J by 1 base, with 18 bases between. Per germline, CDR1 SQVTM and CDR2 ANQGSEA. The CDR3 spells CSVSQGAGLSYNEQFF. As DNA, the CDR3 is TGCAGCGTTTCCCAAGGAGCGGGCCTATCCTACAATGAGCAGTTCTTC.

The gene calls are TRBV20-1 and TRBJ2-5; D unclear. The J call may not be correct, given that the DNA end is closer to TRBJ2-1. Germline CDR1 is DFQATT and CDR2 is SNEGSKA (reference sequence). CDR3 size: 12 residues. The CDR3 sequence: CSAPDKYNEQFF. The CDR3 DNA sequence: TGCAGTGCCCCCGACAAGTACAATGAGCAGTTCTTC.

V is TRBV27 and J is TRBJ2-5; D not resolved. Trimming removed 3 bases at V and 5 bases at J, with 13 bases between. The CDR3 spans 14 residues. Germline CDR1 is MNHEY and CDR2 is SMNVEV (reference sequence). For the CDR3, the DNA is TGTGCCAGCAGTTTGAAACCCCTCCGGGAGACCCAGTACTTC. This encodes CASSLKPLRETQYF.

This clonotype was detected ten times or more. At one boundary the junction diverges from the germline segment, which might be a read error. This rearrangement joins TRBV5-1 to TRBJ1-1, with 9 bases lining up with TRBD1. Germline values: CDR1 SGHRS, CDR2 YFSETQ. This CDR3 contains 13 residues. The CDR3 bases are TGTGCCAGCAGCCTGGGACAGGGTGCTGAAGCTTTCTTT. Encoded protein: CASSLGQGAEAFF.

This sequence joins TRBV20-1 and TRBJ2-5, with D perhaps being TRBD1 or TRBD2 (5 bases each). The J call is in doubt because the DNA end fits TRBJ2-1 better. The CDR3 sequence is 15 residues long. In germline, CDR1 is DFQATT, CDR2 SNEGSKA (reference sequence). Here the CDR3 DNA reads TGCAGTTCAGCCGGTTCCCTCCTGAGGGGCAATGAGCAGTTCTTC. It is translated as CSSAGSLLRGNEQFF.

The V call is TRBV18, the J call TRBJ1-6; D gene ambiguous. The CDR3 loop spans 17 amino acids. Germline V lookup: CDR1 KGHSH, CDR2 LQKENI. Between the trimmed V and J ends, which lost 1 base and 9 bases, there was a span of 19 bases. In DNA form, the CDR3 reads TGTGCCAGCTCACCACAGGCTACTGCCCCGTGGGTTTCACCCCTCCACTTT. Its protein product is CASSPQATAPWVSPLHF.

J is TRBJ1-2 and V is TRBV6-2 or TRBV6-3; D remains unclear. CDR1 and CDR2 (germline): MNHEY, SVGEGT. Trimming removed 2 bases from V and 4 bases from J, with 14 bases in between. This CDR3 region has 15 residues. CDR3 in DNA: TGTGCCAGCAGTTACCCAGGCCGTGAACTCTATGGCTACACCTTC. It codes for CASSYPGRELYGYTF.

The table lists this clonotype with a few counts. The genes are TRBV3-1 and TRBJ2-3, with TRBD2 identical over 13 bases. Unmatched junction bases numbered 7, after V lost 4 bases and J lost 0 bases. CDR3 size: 18 residues. CDR1 and CDR2 (germline): LGHDT, YNNKEL (reference sequence). Here the CDR3 DNA reads TGTGCCAGCAGCCGACTAGCGGGAGGTCAAGGTAGCACAGATACGCAGTATTTT. It translates to CASSRLAGGQGSTDTQYF.